One sample yielded the 20 T cell receptor beta chains listed below, sequenced in a study of cytomegalovirus exposure and HLA in healthy donors. 13 Jbeta primers and 60 Vbeta primers were used for the PCR. This table comes from immunoSEQ multiplex PCR, and its TCRdb copy is limited to in-frame clones, with some not included. The sample shows around 140,000 clones, around four fifths of them seen only once. The source material was PBMCs. The origin of the receptors is a woman aged 40 to 50 in good health and CMV-seronegative.

V gene TRBV4-1 combines with J gene TRBJ2-7; D not certain. The CDR3 totals 15 residues. With 4 bases removed from V and 2 bases from J, the gap between germline ends came to 15 bases. The germline gives CDR1 MGHRA, CDR2 YSYEKL. This chain's CDR3 is CASSPNLGSPYEQYF. CDR3 nucleotide sequence: TGCGCCAGCAGCCCCAACCTAGGCAGCCCCTACGAGCAGTACTTC.

The CDR3 coding sequence is TGTGCCAGCAGCCGAATAGCGGGAGGAGGAGAGACCCAGTACTTC. The encoded protein is CASSRIAGGGETQYF. The rearrangement links TRBV7-9 to TRBJ2-5; 10 bases line up with TRBD2. The V gene end was trimmed by 5 bases and the J gene end by 4 bases; junction bases not matched to a gene: 7. The V gene's germline CDR1 is SEHNR and CDR2 FQNEAQ (reference sequence). The CDR3 length is 15 residues. The entire variable domain, with the rest obtained from reference TRBV7-9 and TRBJ2-5, is as follows: DTGVSQNPRHKITKRGQNVTFRCDPISEHNRLYWYRQTLGQGPEFLTYFQNEAQLEKSRLLSDRFSAERPKGSFSTLEIQRTEQGDSAMYLCASSRIAGGGETQYFGPGTRLLVL.

DNA for the CDR3: TGTGCCAGCAGACGGGGGACTAGCGGGTTTAGCTCCTACGAGCAGTACTTC. Its translation: CASRRGTSGFSSYEQYF. The rearrangement joins TRBV27 to TRBJ2-7; TRBD2 matches 12 bases. V trimming: 6 bases; J trimming: 0 bases; junction bases outside the gene matches: 9. The germline V gene has CDR1 MNHEY and CDR2 SMNVEV (reference sequence). This CDR3 is 17 amino acids long.

The V call is TRBV7-9, the J call TRBJ2-3; D not resolved. V lost 0 bases and J lost 0, with 7 bases in between. The CDR3 length is 15 residues. CDR1 and CDR2 from the germline V gene are SEHNR and FQNEAQ (reference sequence). CDR3 nucleotides: TGTGCCAGCAGCTTAGCTGTGACTAGCACAGATACGCAGTATTTT. It translates to CASSLAVTSTDTQYF.

This chain connects TRBV30 to TRBJ2-1; 8 bases line up with TRBD2. V lost 3 bases, J lost 0 bases, and 10 bases stayed unmatched. This CDR3 has 17 residues. Germline V gives CDR1 GTSNPN, CDR2 SVGIG (reference sequence). The CDR3 bases are TGTGCCTGGAGCGCGGGCCCGGGACTAGACTCCTACAATGAGCAGTTCTTC. Translation: CAWSAGPGLDSYNEQFF.

The J gene is TRBJ2-3, the V gene TRBV14, with 8 bases identical to TRBD2. V lost 2 bases to trimming and J lost 3 bases; unmatched junction nucleotides: 4. This CDR3 is 15 amino acids long. Germline V gene data show CDR1 as SGHDN and CDR2 as FVKESK. The CDR3 DNA sequence: TGTGCCAGCAGCCAAAAGCGGGAGCTGACAGATACGCAGTATTTT. It encodes CASSQKRELTDTQYF.

The gene calls are TRBV5-1 and TRBJ2-7, with TRBD2 matching over 8 bases. V was clipped by 2 bases and J by 5 bases; unmatched bases: 3. The CDR3 length is 13 residues. The V gene's germline CDR1 is SGHRS and CDR2 YFSETQ. CDR3 amino acids: CASSFQRENEQYF. The DNA for the CDR3 is TGCGCCAGCAGCTTCCAGCGGGAGAACGAGCAGTACTTC.

This chain joins TRBV5-6 and TRBJ2-4, with 8 bases aligning to TRBD1. The length of the CDR3 is 15 residues. V dropped 0 bases and J dropped 6; count of bases not matched to a gene: 5. The germline V gene encodes CDR1 SGHDT and CDR2 YYEEEE. For the CDR3, the DNA is TGTGCCAGCAGCTTGGGAGGACAGGGTGGAAACATTCAGTACTTC. Protein product: CASSLGGQGGNIQYF.

The chain links TRBV14 to TRBJ1-2; D is unclear. This CDR3 is 15 amino acids long. CDR1 is SGHDN and CDR2 is FVKESK in the germline V gene. Trimming removed 5 bases from V and 7 bases from J, with 20 bases in between. The CDR3 region is CASSSFSWRAGGYTF. DNA for the CDR3: TGTGCCAGCAGCTCCTTCTCGTGGAGGGCCGGTGGCTACACCTTC.

This clone has more than one count but fewer than ten. This sequence joins TRBV2 and TRBJ1-1; D remains ambiguous. CDR1 SNHLY and CDR2 FYNNEI come from the germline V gene. The germline V and J ends were trimmed by 6 bases and 1 base, with 12 bases remaining between them. The CDR3 is 14 amino acids. The CDR3, as DNA: TGTGCCAGCAGATTACGGTCCGGGAACACTGAAGCTTTCTTT. It codes for CASRLRSGNTEAFF.

The chain combines TRBV6-4 with TRBJ2-2, with 9 bases identical to TRBD2. From germline, CDR1 is MRHNA and CDR2 SNTAGT. J lost 0 bases, V lost 0 bases, and 8 bases had no gene match. This CDR3 is 19 amino acids long. The CDR3 nucleotides are TGTGCCAGCAGTGACTCGCAATTTAGCGGGAGACCGAACACCGGGGAGCTGTTTTTT. It codes for CASSDSQFSGRPNTGELFF.

This CDR3 reads CASSEALPSGFEGEQYF. CDR3 DNA sequence: TGTGCCAGCAGTGAAGCGCTTCCTAGCGGGTTCGAGGGGGAGCAGTACTTC. The V gene is TRBV2, the J gene TRBJ2-7, with TRBD2 identical over 8 bases. V shed 0 bases, J shed 7 bases, and the junction held 14 bases outside the gene matches. Germline CDR1 and CDR2: SNHLY and FYNNEI. The CDR3 sequence is 17 residues long.

This chain links TRBV11-2 with TRBJ1-2; TRBD1 is a possible D gene (5 bases). V lost 1 base and J 4 bases, leaving 13 bases between the germline ends. The CDR3 consists of 15 residues. Germline V gives CDR1 SGHAT, CDR2 FQNNGV. CDR3 bases: TGTGCCAGCAGCTTAGCCAGGGTTTCTAGCTATGGCTACACCTTC. Its protein product is CASSLARVSSYGYTF.

The chain combines TRBV9 with TRBJ2-1; 10 nucleotides align to TRBD2. CDR3 length equals 19 residues. Germline loops: CDR1 SGDLS, CDR2 YYNGEE. The ends lost 0 bases at V and 2 bases at J; junction bases unmatched: 11. The CDR3 DNA sequence: TGTGCCAGCAGCGTAGCTGGCCAGGGGAGCGGGAGGGCCTACAATGAGCAGTTCTTC. Translating it yields CASSVAGQGSGRAYNEQFF.

A few counts support this clone. This rearrangement joins TRBV19 to TRBJ2-3; the match to TRBD1 covers 7 bases. Germline CDR1 and CDR2: LNHDA and SQIVND (reference sequence). V lost 4 bases to trimming and J lost 0 bases; unmatched junction nucleotides: 4. The CDR3 covers 15 residues. The CDR3 region is CASSRTGTSTDTQYF. The CDR3 DNA sequence: TGTGCCAGTAGTAGGACAGGAACTAGCACAGATACGCAGTATTTT.

The CDR3 protein is CASSSGLAGALSYEQYF. CDR3 nucleotides: TGTGCCAGCAGCTCAGGACTAGCGGGAGCCCTTTCCTACGAGCAGTACTTC. The chain joins TRBV11-2 to TRBJ2-7; TRBD2 matches at 13 bases. CDR3 length: 17 amino acids. Germline V gene data show CDR1 as SGHAT and CDR2 as FQNNGV. V shed 4 bases, J shed 1 base, and the junction held 7 bases outside the gene matches.

This clone appeared a few times. The chain carries TRBV2 and TRBJ1-5; D possibly corresponds to TRBD1 (5 bases). Germline V lookup: CDR1 SNHLY, CDR2 FYNNEI. Trimming removed 8 bases at V and 6 bases at J, with 20 bases between. The length of the CDR3 is 15 residues. The CDR3 nucleotides read TGTGCCAGCTCATCCGAATCGCGCCAGGGTCAGCCCCAGCATTTT. It is translated as CASSSESRQGQPQHF.

The chain links TRBV19 to TRBJ2-2; D not resolved. CDR1 and CDR2 from the germline V gene are LNHDA and SQIVND (reference sequence). The V end lost 7 bases, the J end lost 0 bases, and 12 bases lay between the germline ends. There are 15 residues in the CDR3. Written as DNA, the CDR3 is TGTGCCAGTAACCAATTAACTTCGAACACCGGGGAGCTGTTTTTT. The encoded protein is CASNQLTSNTGELFF.

This chain connects TRBV4-3 to TRBJ2-5; 7 bases fit TRBD1. CDR1 and CDR2 (germline): LGHNA, YSLEER. The junction had 7 bases not matched to a gene; V was cut back by 2 bases and J by 4 bases. This CDR3 has 15 amino acids. DNA of the CDR3: TGCGCCAGCAGCCAATCCGGGACAGCAAGAGAGACCCAGTACTTC. Protein product: CASSQSGTARETQYF.

The chain carries TRBV10-3 and TRBJ1-1, with 8 bases identical to TRBD1. Germline V gene sequence: CDR1 ENHRY, CDR2 SYGVKD. V lost 4 bases to trimming and J lost 4 bases; unmatched junction nucleotides: 5. The CDR3 totals 14 residues. The CDR3, as DNA: TGTGCCATCAGTGGGAATACAGGGGGCACTGAAGCTTTCTTT. It yields the protein CAISGNTGGTEAFF.